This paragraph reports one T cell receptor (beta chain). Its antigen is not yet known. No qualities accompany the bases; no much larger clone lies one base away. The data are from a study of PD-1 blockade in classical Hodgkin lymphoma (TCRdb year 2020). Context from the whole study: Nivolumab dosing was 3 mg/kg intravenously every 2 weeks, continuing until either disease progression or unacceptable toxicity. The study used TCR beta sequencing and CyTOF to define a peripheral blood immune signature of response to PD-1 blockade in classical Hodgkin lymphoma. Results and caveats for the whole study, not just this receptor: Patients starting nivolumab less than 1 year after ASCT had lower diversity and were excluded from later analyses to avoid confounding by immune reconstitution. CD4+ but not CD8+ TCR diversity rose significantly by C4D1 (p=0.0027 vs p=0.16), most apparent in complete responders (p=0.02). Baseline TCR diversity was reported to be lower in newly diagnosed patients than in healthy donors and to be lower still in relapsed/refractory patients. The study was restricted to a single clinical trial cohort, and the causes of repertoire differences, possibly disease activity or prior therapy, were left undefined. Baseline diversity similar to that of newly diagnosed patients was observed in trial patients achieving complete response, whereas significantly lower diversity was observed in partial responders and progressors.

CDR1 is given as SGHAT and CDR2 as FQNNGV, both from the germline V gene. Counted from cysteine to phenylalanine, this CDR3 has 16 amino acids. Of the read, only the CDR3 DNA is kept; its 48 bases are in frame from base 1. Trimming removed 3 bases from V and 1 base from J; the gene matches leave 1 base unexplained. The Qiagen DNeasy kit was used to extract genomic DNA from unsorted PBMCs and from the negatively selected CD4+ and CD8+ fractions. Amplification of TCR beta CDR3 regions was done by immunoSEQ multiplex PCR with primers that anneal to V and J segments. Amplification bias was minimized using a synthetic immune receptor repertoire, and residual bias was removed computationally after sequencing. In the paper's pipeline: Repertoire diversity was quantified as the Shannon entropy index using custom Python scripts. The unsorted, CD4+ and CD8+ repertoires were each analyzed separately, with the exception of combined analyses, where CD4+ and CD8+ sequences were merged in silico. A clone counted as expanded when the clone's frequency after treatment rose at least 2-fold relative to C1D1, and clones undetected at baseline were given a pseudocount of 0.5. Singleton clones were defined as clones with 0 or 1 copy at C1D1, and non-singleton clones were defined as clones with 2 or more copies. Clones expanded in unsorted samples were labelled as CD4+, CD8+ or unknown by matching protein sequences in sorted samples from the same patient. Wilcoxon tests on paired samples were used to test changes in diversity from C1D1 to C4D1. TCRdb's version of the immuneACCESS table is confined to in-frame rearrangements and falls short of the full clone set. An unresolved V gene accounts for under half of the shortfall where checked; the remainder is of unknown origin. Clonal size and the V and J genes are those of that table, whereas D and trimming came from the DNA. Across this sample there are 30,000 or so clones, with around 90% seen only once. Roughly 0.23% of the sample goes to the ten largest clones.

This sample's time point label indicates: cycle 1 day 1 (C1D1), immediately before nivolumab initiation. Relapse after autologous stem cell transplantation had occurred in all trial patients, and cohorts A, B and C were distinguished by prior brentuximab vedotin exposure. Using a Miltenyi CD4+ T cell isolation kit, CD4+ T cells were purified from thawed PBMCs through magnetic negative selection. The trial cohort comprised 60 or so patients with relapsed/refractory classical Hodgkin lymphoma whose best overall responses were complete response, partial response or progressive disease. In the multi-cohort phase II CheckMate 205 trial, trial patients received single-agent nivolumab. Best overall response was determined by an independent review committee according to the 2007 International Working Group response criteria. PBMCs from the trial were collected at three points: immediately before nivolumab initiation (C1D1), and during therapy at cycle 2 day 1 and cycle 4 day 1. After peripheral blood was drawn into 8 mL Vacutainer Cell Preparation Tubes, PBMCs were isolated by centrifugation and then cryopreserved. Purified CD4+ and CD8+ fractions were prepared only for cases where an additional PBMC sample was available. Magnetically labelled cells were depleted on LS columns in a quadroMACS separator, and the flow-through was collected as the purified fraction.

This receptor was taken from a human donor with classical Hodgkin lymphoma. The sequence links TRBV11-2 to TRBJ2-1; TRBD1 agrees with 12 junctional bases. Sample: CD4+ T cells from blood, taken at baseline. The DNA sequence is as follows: TGTGCCAGCAGCTTGGGACAGGGGGCTTCCTACAATGAGCAGTTCTTC. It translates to CASSLGQGASYNEQFF.